The rows below give T cell receptor beta chains drawn from one sample of a study of T-cell memory formation after mild COVID-19. A single record per CDR3 protein comes from TCRdb applying MiXCR to the 5' RACE reads. The sample holds over 500,000 distinct CDR3 sequences; approximately 15% are singletons and the top ten take 8.1%. Material for sequencing was PBMCs or a T cell subset sorted from them (not recorded which). These receptor sequences come from an adult woman who had mild COVID-19 (a few samples of this study predate the infection). Cell type and time point are not known. The CDR3 runs from the conserved cysteine through the conserved F or W. A D gene is named only where the DNA matches it firmly. Not all rows give a size; the values are once, few, many and, for expanded clones, a class.

V gene	D gene	clone size	J gene	CDR3 length	CDR3 DNA	CDR3 protein
TRBV15	NA	few	TRBJ2-1	15	TGTGCCACCAGCAGAGTGGCGGGCTCCTACAATGAGCAGTTCTTC	CATSRVAGSYNEQFF
TRBV12-3/TRBV12-4	TRBD2	NA	TRBJ2-2	19	TGTGCCAGCAGTCGGGCTAGCGGGGGCCCCCCAGCGAACACCGGGGAGCTGTTTTTT	CASSRASGGPPANTGELFF
TRBV18	NA	few	TRBJ1-2	14	TGTGCCAGCTCCCCCTCGACGACAGGCTATGGCTACACCTTC	CASSPSTTGYGYTF
TRBV7-2	NA	NA	TRBJ1-1	15	TGTGCCAGCAGCTTAGGGGCTCCTCCCGGAACTGAAGCTTTCTTT	CASSLGAPPGTEAFF
TRBV12-3/TRBV12-4	NA	few	TRBJ2-5	14	TGTGCCAGCAGTTTAGTAACGGGCCTTGAGACCCAGTACTTC	CASSLVTGLETQYF
TRBV7-9	NA	many	TRBJ2-7	13	TGTGCCAGCAGCTTAGCGACAGCCTACGAGCAGTACTTC	CASSLATAYEQYF
TRBV21-1	NA	NA	TRBJ1-5	17	TGTGCCAGCAGTCCCCGGCACAGTAAACATAGCAATCAGCCCCAGCATTTT	CASSPRHSKHSNQPQHF
TRBV11-2	NA	NA	TRBJ2-3	16	TGTGCCAGCAGCCCCAAGCCCCAGCTAGCGTCAGATACGCAGTATTTT	CASSPKPQLASDTQYF
TRBV6-6	TRBD1	few	TRBJ2-1	13	TGTGCCAGCAGTCCCGATACGGGACAGGGAAAGTTCTTC	CASSPDTGQGKFF
TRBV7-6	NA	few	TRBJ2-1	15	TGTGCCAGCAGCCCTGTGGGGCGCTCCTACAATGAGCAGTTCTTC	CASSPVGRSYNEQFF
TRBV4-1	NA	NA	TRBJ1-5	14	TGCGCCAGCAGCCGGCTGATTTCGGAGCAGCCCCAGCATTTT	CASSRLISEQPQHF
TRBV12-3/TRBV12-4	NA	NA	TRBJ2-1	13	TGTGCCAGCAGTTCCACTACAGGGTCGGAGCAGTTCTTC	CASSSTTGSEQFF
TRBV7-9	NA	NA	TRBJ1-1	14	TGTGCCAGCACCTCCCCGCAGGGATGGACTGAAGCTTTCTTT	CASTSPQGWTEAFF
TRBV6-1	NA	NA	TRBJ2-7	14	TGTGCCAGCAGTGACCCGACAGAAGGGTACGAGCAGTACTTC	CASSDPTEGYEQYF
TRBV5-1	TRBD2	once	TRBJ2-5	15	TGCGCCAGCAGCCCACTACTAGCGGGGGGTGAGACCCAGTACTTC	CASSPLLAGGETQYF
TRBV5-1	TRBD2	NA	TRBJ2-3	17	TGCGCCAGCAGCTTGGGGCCCTATAGCGGGGGTACAGATACGCAGTATTTT	CASSLGPYSGGTDTQYF
TRBV4-2	NA	once	TRBJ2-2	14	TGTGCCAGCAGCCAACCTCGACAGTCCGGGGAGCTGTTTTTT	CASSQPRQSGELFF
TRBV2	NA	few	TRBJ2-1	15	TGTGCCAGCCGATTGAGGGGGATCTCCTACAATGAGCAGTTCTTC	CASRLRGISYNEQFF
TRBV5-1	NA	many	TRBJ1-1	14	TGCGCCAGCAGAACCCACACAGGGAACACTGAAGCTTTCTTT	CASRTHTGNTEAFF
TRBV7-9	NA	NA	TRBJ1-5	16	TGTGCCAGCAGCCTGACCGGGGGGAATAGCAATCAGCCCCAGCATTTT	CASSLTGGNSNQPQHF
TRBV7-9	TRBD1	few	TRBJ1-4	19	TGTGCCAGCAGCACACGGACAGGGAGGAGGTTTGCAACTAATGAAAAACTGTTTTTT	CASSTRTGRRFATNEKLFF
TRBV25-1	NA	few	TRBJ1-6	12	TGTGCCAGCAGAGAACAGGGCTCACCCCTCCACTTT	CASREQGSPLHF
TRBV6-6	NA	NA	TRBJ1-1	15	TGTGCCAGCAGCCACCGGAGGGGGGCCAACACTGAAGCTTTCTTT	CASSHRRGANTEAFF
TRBV14	NA	few	TRBJ2-5	16	TGTGCCAGCAGCCAAGTGAGACGGACCCTACAAGAGACCCAGTACTTC	CASSQVRRTLQETQYF
TRBV15	NA	NA	TRBJ1-2	16	TGTGCCACCAGCAGAGGGGGCACACAGGCCACCTATGGCTACACCTTC	CATSRGGTQATYGYTF
TRBV7-3	TRBD1	few	TRBJ1-1	15	TGTGCCAGCAGCTCAACGGGACAGTCGAACACTGAAGCTTTCTTT	CASSSTGQSNTEAFF
TRBV27	NA	few	TRBJ2-7	15	TGTGCCAGCAGTCGTGAGGGGCTCCTGAACCACGAGCAGTACTTC	CASSREGLLNHEQYF
TRBV5-1	TRBD1	NA	TRBJ2-5	14	TGCGCCAGCAGCAACGGACAGGGTGGGGAGACCCAGTACTTC	CASSNGQGGETQYF